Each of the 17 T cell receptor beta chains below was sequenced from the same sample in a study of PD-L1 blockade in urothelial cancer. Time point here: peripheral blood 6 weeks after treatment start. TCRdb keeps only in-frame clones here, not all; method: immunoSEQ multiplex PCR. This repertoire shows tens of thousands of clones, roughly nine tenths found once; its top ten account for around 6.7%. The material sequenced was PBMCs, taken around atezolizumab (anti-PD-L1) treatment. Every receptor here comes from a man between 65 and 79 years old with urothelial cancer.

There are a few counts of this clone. This CDR3 is CASRGQGRATEAFF. The CDR3 DNA reads TGTGCCAGCAGGGGGCAAGGTCGTGCCACTGAAGCTTTCTTT. V gene TRBV28 combines with J gene TRBJ1-1, with D maybe TRBD1 (5 bases). Per germline, CDR1 MDHEN and CDR2 SYDVKM. Trimming took off 6 bases at V and 4 bases at J, with 15 bases between the two ends. CDR3 length equals 14 residues.

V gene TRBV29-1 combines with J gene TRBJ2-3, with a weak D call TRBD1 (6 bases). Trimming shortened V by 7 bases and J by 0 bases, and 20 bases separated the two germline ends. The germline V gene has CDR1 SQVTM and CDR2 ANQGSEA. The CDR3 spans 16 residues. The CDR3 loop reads CSARRGSDPSTDTQYF. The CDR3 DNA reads TGCAGCGCTCGAAGGGGGTCGGATCCGAGCACAGATACGCAGTATTTT.

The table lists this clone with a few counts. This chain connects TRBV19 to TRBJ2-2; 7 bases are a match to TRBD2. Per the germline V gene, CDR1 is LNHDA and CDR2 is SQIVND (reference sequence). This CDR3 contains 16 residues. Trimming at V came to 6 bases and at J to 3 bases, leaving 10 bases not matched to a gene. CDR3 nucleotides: TGTGCCAGTAGATCCCCGACTAGCAGATACACCGGGGAGCTGTTTTTT. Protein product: CASRSPTSRYTGELFF. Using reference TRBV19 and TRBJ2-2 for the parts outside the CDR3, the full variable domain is DGGITQSPKYLFRKEGQNVTLSCEQNLNHDAMYWYRQDPGQGLRLIYYSQIVNDFQKGDIAEGYSVSREKKESFPLTVTSAQKNPTAFYLCASRSPTSRYTGELFFGEGSRLTVL.

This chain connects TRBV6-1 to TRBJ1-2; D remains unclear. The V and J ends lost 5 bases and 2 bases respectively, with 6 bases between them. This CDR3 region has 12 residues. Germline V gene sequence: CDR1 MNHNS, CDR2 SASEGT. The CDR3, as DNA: TGTGCCAGCAGTAACTCGAACTATGGCTACACCTTC. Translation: CASSNSNYGYTF.

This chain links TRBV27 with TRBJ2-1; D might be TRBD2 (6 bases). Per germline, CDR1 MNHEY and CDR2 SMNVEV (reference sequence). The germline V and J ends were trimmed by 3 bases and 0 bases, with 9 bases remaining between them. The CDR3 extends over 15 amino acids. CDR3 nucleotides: TGTGCCAGCAGTTTGGCGGGACCCTCCTACAATGAGCAGTTCTTC. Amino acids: CASSLAGPSYNEQFF.

The CDR3 DNA sequence: TGTGCTAGTGCCCCTAGGAGCAACACTGAAGCTTTCTTT. It translates to CASAPRSNTEAFF. This chain links TRBV12-5 with TRBJ1-1; no reliable D call. V was clipped by 7 bases and J by 2 bases, with 11 bases between them. Germline CDR1 LGHNT, CDR2 FRNRAP. CDR3 size: 13 residues.

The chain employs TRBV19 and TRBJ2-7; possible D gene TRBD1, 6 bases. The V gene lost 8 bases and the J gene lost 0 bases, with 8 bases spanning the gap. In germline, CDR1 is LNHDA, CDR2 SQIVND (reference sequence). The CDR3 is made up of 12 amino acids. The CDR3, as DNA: TGTGCCAGTGGGGACAACTCCTACGAGCAGTACTTC. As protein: CASGDNSYEQYF.

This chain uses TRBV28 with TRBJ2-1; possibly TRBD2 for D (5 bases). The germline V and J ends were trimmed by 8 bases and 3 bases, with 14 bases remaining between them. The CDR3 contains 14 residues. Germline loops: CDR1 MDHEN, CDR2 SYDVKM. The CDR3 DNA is TGTGCCAGCCGCCCTGCTGGGAGCTACAATGAGCAGTTCTTC. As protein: CASRPAGSYNEQFF.

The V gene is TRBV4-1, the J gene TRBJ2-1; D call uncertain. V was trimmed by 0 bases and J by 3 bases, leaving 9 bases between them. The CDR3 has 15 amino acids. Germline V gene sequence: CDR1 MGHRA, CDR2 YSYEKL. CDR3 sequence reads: CASSQDRLGYNEQFF. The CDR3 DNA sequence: TGCGCCAGCAGCCAAGATCGGCTAGGCTACAATGAGCAGTTCTTC.

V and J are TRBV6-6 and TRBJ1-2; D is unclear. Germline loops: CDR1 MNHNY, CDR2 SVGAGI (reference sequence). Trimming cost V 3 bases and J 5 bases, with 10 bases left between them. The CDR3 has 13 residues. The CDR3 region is CASSYGRGYGYTF. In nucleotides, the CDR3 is TGTGCCAGCAGTTATGGCCGAGGGTATGGCTACACCTTC.

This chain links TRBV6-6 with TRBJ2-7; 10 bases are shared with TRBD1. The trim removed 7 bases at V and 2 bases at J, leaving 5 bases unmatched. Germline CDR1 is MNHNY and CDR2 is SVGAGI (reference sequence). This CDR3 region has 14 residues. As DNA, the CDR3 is TGTGCCAGCAAGGGACAGGGGAAACCCTACGAGCAGTACTTC. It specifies CASKGQGKPYEQYF.

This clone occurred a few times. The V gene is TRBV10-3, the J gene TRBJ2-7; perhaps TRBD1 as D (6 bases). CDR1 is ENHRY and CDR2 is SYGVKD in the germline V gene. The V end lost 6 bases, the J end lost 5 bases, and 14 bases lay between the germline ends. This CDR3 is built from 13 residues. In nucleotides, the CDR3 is TGTGCCATCAGCCGAGGACAGTCCGACGAGCAGTACTTC. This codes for CAISRGQSDEQYF.

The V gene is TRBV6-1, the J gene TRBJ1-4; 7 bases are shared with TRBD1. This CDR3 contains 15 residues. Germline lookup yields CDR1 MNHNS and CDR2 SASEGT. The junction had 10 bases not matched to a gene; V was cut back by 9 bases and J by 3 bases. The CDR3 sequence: CASAPQTGPNEKLFF. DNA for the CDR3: TGTGCCAGTGCCCCCCAGACAGGGCCTAATGAAAAACTGTTTTTT.

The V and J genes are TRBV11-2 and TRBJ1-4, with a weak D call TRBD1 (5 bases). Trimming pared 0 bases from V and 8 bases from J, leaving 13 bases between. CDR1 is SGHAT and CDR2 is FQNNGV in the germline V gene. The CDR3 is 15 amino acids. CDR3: CASSLDGGWGEKLFF. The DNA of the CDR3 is TGTGCCAGCAGCTTAGATGGAGGGTGGGGCGAAAAACTGTTTTTT.

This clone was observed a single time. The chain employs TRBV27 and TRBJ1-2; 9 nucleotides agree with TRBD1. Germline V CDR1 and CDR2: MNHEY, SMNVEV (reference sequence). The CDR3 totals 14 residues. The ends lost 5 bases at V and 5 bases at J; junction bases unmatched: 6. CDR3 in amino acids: CASSDRDRVYGYTF. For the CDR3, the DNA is TGTGCCAGCAGTGACCGGGACAGGGTATATGGCTACACCTTC.

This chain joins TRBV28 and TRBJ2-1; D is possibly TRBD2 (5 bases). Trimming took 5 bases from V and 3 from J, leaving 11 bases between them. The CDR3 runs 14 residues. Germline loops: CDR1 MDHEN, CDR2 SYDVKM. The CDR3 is CASSPPGDYNEQFF. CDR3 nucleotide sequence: TGTGCCAGCAGTCCCCCCGGGGACTACAATGAGCAGTTCTTC.

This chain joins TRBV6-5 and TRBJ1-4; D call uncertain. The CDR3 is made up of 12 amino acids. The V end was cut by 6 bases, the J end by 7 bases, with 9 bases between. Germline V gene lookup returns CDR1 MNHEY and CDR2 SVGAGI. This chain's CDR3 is CASRAGGEKLFF. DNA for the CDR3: TGTGCCAGCAGGGCAGGAGGTGAAAAACTGTTTTTT.